This T cell receptor beta chain emerged from a study of CD8 T cells in ankylosing spondylitis. Study-wide points: A TCR beta motif of fewer than 10 highly homologous variants seemed to mark ankylosing spondylitis blood.

Germline-derived CDR1 and CDR2 are MDHEN and SYDVKM. The V and J ends lost 3 bases and 4 bases respectively, with 14 bases between them. CDR3 size: 15 residues. Turning to this clonotype: As yet, its antigen is unknown.

Each CDR3 protein is one row after TCRdb ran MiXCR on the 5' RACE reads. The sample includes around 430,000 distinct CDR3 sequences, more than 15% of them seen just once. Sequenced sample: blood, either unsorted or a sorted T cell fraction (not recorded which). The chain uses TRBV28 and TRBJ2-3, with D hard to call. The TCR was taken from a male donor with ankylosing spondylitis. CDR3 sequence (DNA): TGTGCCAGCAGTTTTGGGCGCCCTCTGGCAGATACGCAGTATTTT. Its translation is CASSFGRPLADTQYF.